Shown below are 22 T cell receptor beta chains from a single sample sequenced in a study of T cell responses to AZD1222 COVID-19 vaccine. Assay: immunoSEQ multiplex PCR; the TCRdb copy retains only in-frame clones and omits some. The sample contains roughly 110,000 clones, about nine tenths of which appear only once. This specimen was peripheral blood, taken 28 days after the second AZD1222 dose. The receptors originated from an adult who received the AZD1222 COVID-19 vaccine.

The chain employs TRBV6-2 or TRBV6-3 and TRBJ2-7; tentative D call: TRBD1 (6 bases). V was trimmed by 4 bases and J by 4 bases, leaving 11 bases between them. The CDR3 is made up of 13 amino acids. Germline values: CDR1 MNHEY, CDR2 SVGEGT. For the CDR3, the DNA is TGTGCCAGCAGTTTAAGGACAGCTTACGAGCAGTACTTC. This translates into CASSLRTAYEQYF.

The J gene is TRBJ1-2, the V gene TRBV4-1, with 8 bases identical to TRBD1. The CDR3 has 13 amino acids. From germline, CDR1 is MGHRA and CDR2 YSYEKL. The trim removed 8 bases at V and 4 bases at J, leaving 6 bases unmatched. The CDR3 spells CASADRDSYGYTF. The CDR3 DNA sequence: TGCGCCAGCGCGGACAGGGATAGCTATGGCTACACCTTC.

The V call is TRBV7-2, the J call TRBJ2-2; D not certain. The CDR3 runs to 12 residues. Trimming took 5 bases from V and 4 from J, leaving 5 bases between them. The V gene's germline CDR1 is SGHTA and CDR2 FQGNSA. The DNA of the CDR3 is TGTGCCAGCAGCCCGTTCACCGGGGAGCTGTTTTTT. Translated: CASSPFTGELFF. Using reference TRBV7-2 and TRBJ2-2 for the parts outside the CDR3, the full variable domain is GAGVSQSPSNKVTEKGKDVELRCDPISGHTALYWYRQSLGQGLEFLIYFQGNSAPDKSGLPSDRFSAERTGGSVSTLTIQRTQQEDSAVYLCASSPFTGELFFGEGSRLTVL.

The chain is built from TRBV7-2 and TRBJ1-6; perhaps TRBD1 as D (5 bases). V was shortened by 1 base and J by 9 bases, with 13 bases between the two germline ends. Germline CDR1 reads SGHTA; CDR2 reads FQGNSA. The CDR3 loop spans 15 amino acids. The CDR3 here is CASSLGSTDTSPLHF. In DNA form, the CDR3 reads TGTGCCAGCAGCTTAGGGTCGACAGATACTTCACCCCTCCACTTT.

This clone was counted between two and nine times. This rearrangement joins TRBV30 to TRBJ1-5; TRBD1 might be the D (6 bases). This CDR3 spans 16 amino acids. The germline V gene has CDR1 GTSNPN and CDR2 SVGIG (reference sequence). Trimming stripped 0 bases from V and 6 bases from J, with 18 bases between. The CDR3 DNA reads TGTGCCTGGAGTGTTAGGGGCAGGGGTAAGGGTCAGCCCCAGCATTTT. Translated, it gives CAWSVRGRGKGQPQHF.

This rearrangement joins TRBV19 to TRBJ2-3, with D perhaps TRBD2 (6 bases). CDR1 is LNHDA and CDR2 is SQIVND in the germline V gene (reference sequence). The CDR3 consists of 14 residues. V was shortened by 6 bases and J by 0 bases, with 10 bases between the two germline ends. In DNA form, the CDR3 reads TGTGCCAGTAGAGAAGGGAGGAGCACAGATACGCAGTATTTT. Translated, it gives CASREGRSTDTQYF.

This chain uses TRBV3-1 (or the pseudogene TRBV3-2) with TRBJ1-4, with 11 bases aligning to TRBD1. Trimming took 5 bases from V and 5 from J; bases not matched to a gene: 4. CDR1 and CDR2 from the germline V gene are LGHDT and YNNKEL (reference sequence). The CDR3 length is 15 residues. The CDR3 reads CASSVRTGGNEKLFF. CDR3 coding DNA: TGTGCCAGCAGCGTACGGACAGGGGGCAATGAAAAACTGTTTTTT.

The J gene is TRBJ2-3, the V gene TRBV5-3; 11 nucleotides match TRBD2. TRBV5-3 carries the ORF label, with uncertain function. J gave up 5 bases and V 3 bases, and 14 bases lay outside the gene matches. This CDR3 contains 18 residues. This chain's CDR3 is CARSSGTSGLCGGDTQYF. The CDR3 DNA sequence: TGTGCCAGAAGCTCGGGGACTAGCGGACTCTGTGGGGGAGATACGCAGTATTTT.

The V gene is TRBV7-2, the J gene TRBJ2-3; D is ambiguous. The ends were cut back, 5 bases at V and 1 base at J, with 4 bases in the middle. The CDR3 is made up of 12 amino acids. Looked up from germline, CDR1 is SGHTA and CDR2 is FQGNSA. CDR3 sequence: CASSRRTDTQYF. The CDR3 region has the DNA TGTGCCAGCAGCCGTCGCACAGATACGCAGTATTTT. Drawing the rest from reference TRBV7-2 and TRBJ2-3, the complete variable domain is GAGVSQSPSNKVTEKGKDVELRCDPISGHTALYWYRQSLGQGLEFLIYFQGNSAPDKSGLPSDRFSAERTGGSVSTLTIQRTQQEDSAVYLCASSRRTDTQYFGPGTRLTVL.

V and J are TRBV6-5 and TRBJ1-2; 8 nucleotides agree with TRBD1. Germline V gene lookup returns CDR1 MNHEY and CDR2 SVGAGI. J was trimmed by 4 bases and V by 2 bases; bases with no gene match: 9. The CDR3 extends over 16 amino acids. DNA for the CDR3: TGTGCCAGCAGTTACGCCGACAGGGGAAACGGCTATGGCTACACCTTC. It encodes CASSYADRGNGYGYTF.

The chain links TRBV11-2 to TRBJ2-7; D may be TRBD2 (6 bases). The germline V and J ends were trimmed by 0 bases and 4 bases, with 25 bases remaining between them. This CDR3 has 19 amino acids. Germline V gives CDR1 SGHAT, CDR2 FQNNGV. CDR3 nucleotides: TGTGCCAGCAGCTTAGATCTGAAGGGAGCGGGCCCGGCACCTTACGAGCAGTACTTC. Translated: CASSLDLKGAGPAPYEQYF.

The chain uses TRBV7-9 and TRBJ2-3, with 10 bases aligning to TRBD2. The junction had 8 bases not matched to a gene; V was cut back by 4 bases and J by 4 bases. The germline gives CDR1 SEHNR, CDR2 FQNEAQ (reference sequence). This CDR3 contains 16 residues. In DNA form, the CDR3 reads TGTGCCAGCAGCTCCGGTCGGACTAGCGGTCCAGATACGCAGTATTTT. It yields the protein CASSSGRTSGPDTQYF.

The chain combines TRBV19 with TRBJ1-1; D possibly corresponds to TRBD1 (5 bases). Per the germline V gene, CDR1 is LNHDA and CDR2 is SQIVND (reference sequence). Trimming took off 3 bases at V and 7 bases at J, with 12 bases between the two ends. This CDR3 is 13 amino acids long. The CDR3: CASSIRALGEAFF. CDR3 DNA: TGTGCCAGTAGTATCAGGGCATTGGGTGAAGCTTTCTTT.

This clone showed up just a few times. The chain has TRBV14 and TRBJ1-5; 7 nucleotides align to TRBD1. The CDR3 totals 15 residues. Looked up from germline, CDR1 is SGHDN and CDR2 is FVKESK. The V segment lost 2 bases and the J segment 5 bases; nucleotides outside the gene matches: 6. The CDR3 bases are TGTGCCAGCAGCCAACCTGACAGGGAGGATCAGCCCCAGCATTTT. As protein: CASSQPDREDQPQHF.

The V gene is TRBV10-2, the J gene TRBJ1-1, with D unclear. Trimming removed 2 bases from V and 5 bases from J, with 12 bases in between. The CDR3 is made up of 14 amino acids. The germline V gene encodes CDR1 WSHSY and CDR2 SAAADI. The CDR3 spells CASSEKLLGTEAFF. The CDR3 region has the DNA TGCGCCAGCAGTGAGAAGCTCTTGGGTACTGAAGCTTTCTTT.

The chain uses TRBV24-1 and TRBJ2-2; D may correspond to TRBD1 or TRBD2 (5 bases each). V was shortened by 7 bases and J by 3 bases, with 5 bases between the two germline ends. This CDR3 comprises 12 residues. The germline gives CDR1 KGHDR, CDR2 SFDVKD. CDR3 bases: TGTGCCACCAGGGGGGACACCGGGGAGCTGTTTTTT. It translates to CATRGDTGELFF.

The V gene is TRBV11-2, the J gene TRBJ2-7; D not certain. Germline CDR1 is SGHAT and CDR2 is FQNNGV. Trimming cost V 2 bases and J 0 bases, with 8 bases left between them. The length of the CDR3 is 14 residues. The CDR3 protein is CASSLRLSSYEQYF. DNA for the CDR3: TGTGCCAGCAGCTTAAGACTCAGCTCCTACGAGCAGTACTTC.

This rearrangement joins TRBV3-1 (or the pseudogene TRBV3-2) to TRBJ2-3; 11 bases map to TRBD2. Trimming removed 5 bases from V and 3 bases from J; junction bases left unmatched: 7. Germline V lookup: CDR1 LGHDT, CDR2 YNNKEL (reference sequence). The CDR3 covers 16 residues. The CDR3 sequence: CASSSAGTSGTDTQYF. The CDR3 DNA sequence: TGTGCCAGCAGCTCCGCCGGGACTAGCGGTACAGATACGCAGTATTTT.

This chain connects TRBV5-1 to TRBJ2-2; the D call may be TRBD1 or TRBD2 (5 bases each). This CDR3 is 15 amino acids long. V was shortened by 3 bases and J by 6 bases, with 15 bases between the two germline ends. CDR1 is SGHRS, CDR2 YFSETQ, per germline. DNA of the CDR3: TGCGCCAGCAGCTCGTTGGGGGTCCTGGCCGGGGAGCTGTTTTTT. It specifies CASSSLGVLAGELFF.

The chain employs TRBV11-2 and TRBJ2-7; 7 nucleotides match TRBD2. The CDR3 loop spans 14 amino acids. The V segment lost 4 bases and the J segment 2 bases; nucleotides outside the gene matches: 5. Germline V gene sequence: CDR1 SGHAT, CDR2 FQNNGV. In DNA, the CDR3 is TGTGCCAGCAGCTGGGGGAGGGGTGCCTACGAGCAGTACTTC. Translating gives CASSWGRGAYEQYF. The whole variable domain, filled in from reference TRBV11-2 and TRBJ2-7, reads EAGVAQSPRYKIIEKRQSVAFWCNPISGHATLYWYQQILGQGPKLLIQFQNNGVVDDSQLPKDRFSAERLKGVDSTLKIQPAKLEDSAVYLCASSWGRGAYEQYFGPGTRLTVT.

The chain couples TRBV15 to TRBJ2-5; D is unclear. The germline V and J ends were trimmed by 3 bases and 10 bases, with 18 bases remaining between them. The CDR3 has 14 amino acids. The germline gives CDR1 LNHNV, CDR2 YYDKDF (reference sequence). The CDR3 coding sequence is TGTGCCACCAGCAGGCTTTCGGATGCTCCGGGCCAGTACTTC. As protein: CATSRLSDAPGQYF.

The chain combines TRBV30 with TRBJ2-2, with TRBD2 identical over 8 bases. V lost 0 bases to trimming and J lost 9 bases; unmatched junction nucleotides: 6. The CDR3 is 14 residues long. CDR1 and CDR2 from the germline V gene are GTSNPN and SVGIG (reference sequence). CDR3 nucleotide sequence: TGTGCCTGGAGTGTACGGACTAGCAAAAGGGAGCTGTTTTTT. It translates to CAWSVRTSKRELFF.